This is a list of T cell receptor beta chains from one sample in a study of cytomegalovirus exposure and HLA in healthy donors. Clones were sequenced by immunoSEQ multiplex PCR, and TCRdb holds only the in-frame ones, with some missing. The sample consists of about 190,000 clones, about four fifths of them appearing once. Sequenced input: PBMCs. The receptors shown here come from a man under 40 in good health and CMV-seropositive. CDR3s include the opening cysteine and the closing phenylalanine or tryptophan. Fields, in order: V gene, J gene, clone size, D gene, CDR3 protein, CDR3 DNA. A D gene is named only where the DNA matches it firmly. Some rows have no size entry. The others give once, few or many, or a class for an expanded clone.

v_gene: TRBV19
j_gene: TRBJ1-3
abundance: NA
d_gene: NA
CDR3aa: CASKGSGALYTIYF
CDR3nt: TGTGCCAGTAAAGGGTCAGGGGCCCTTTACACCATATATTTT

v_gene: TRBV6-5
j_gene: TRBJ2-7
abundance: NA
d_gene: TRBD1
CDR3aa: CASSRLQGAIYEQYF
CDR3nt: TGTGCCAGCAGTAGATTACAGGGGGCGATTTACGAGCAGTACTTC

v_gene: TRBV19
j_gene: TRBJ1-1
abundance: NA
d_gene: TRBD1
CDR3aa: CASSIGTGNTEAFF
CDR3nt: TGTGCCAGTAGTATAGGGACAGGGAACACTGAAGCTTTCTTT

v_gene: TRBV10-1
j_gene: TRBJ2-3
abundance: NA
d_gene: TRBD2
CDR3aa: CASGGWTSLSTDTQYF
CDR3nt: TGCGCCAGCGGAGGATGGACTAGCTTGAGCACAGATACGCAGTATTTT

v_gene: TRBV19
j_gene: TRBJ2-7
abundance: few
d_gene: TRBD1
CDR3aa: CASSTDRGGSYEQYF
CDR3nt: TGTGCCAGTAGTACGGACAGGGGAGGGTCCTACGAGCAGTACTTC

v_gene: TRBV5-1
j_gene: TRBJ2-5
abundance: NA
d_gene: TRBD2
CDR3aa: CASGRLAGGSQETQYF
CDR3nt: TGCGCCAGCGGACGACTAGCGGGGGGATCGCAAGAGACCCAGTACTTC

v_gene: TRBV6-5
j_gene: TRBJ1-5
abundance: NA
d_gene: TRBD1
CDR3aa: CASSYGTGAGAQHF
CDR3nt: TGTGCCAGCAGTTACGGGACAGGGGCCGGGGCCCAGCATTTT

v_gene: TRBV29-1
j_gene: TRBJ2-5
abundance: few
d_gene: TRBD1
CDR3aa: CSARGTGQETQYF
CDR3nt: TGCAGCGCCAGGGGGACAGGGCAAGAGACCCAGTACTTC

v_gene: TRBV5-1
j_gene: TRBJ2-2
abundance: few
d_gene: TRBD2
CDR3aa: CASSQGSGGRNTGELFF
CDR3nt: TGCGCCAGCAGCCAAGGAAGCGGGGGCCGGAACACCGGGGAGCTGTTTTTT

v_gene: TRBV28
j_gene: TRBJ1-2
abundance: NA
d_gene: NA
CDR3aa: CASSSSRYGYTF
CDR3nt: TGTGCCAGCAGTTCGTCTCGCTATGGCTACACCTTC

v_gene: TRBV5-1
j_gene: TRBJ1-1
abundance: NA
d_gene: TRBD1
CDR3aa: CASSLRQGARNTEAFF
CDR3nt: TGCGCCAGCAGCCTCCGACAGGGGGCGAGGAACACTGAAGCTTTCTTT

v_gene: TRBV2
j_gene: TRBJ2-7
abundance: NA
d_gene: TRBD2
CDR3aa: CASSPGLAGVEQYF
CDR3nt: TGTGCCAGCAGTCCGGGACTAGCGGGAGTCGAGCAGTACTTC

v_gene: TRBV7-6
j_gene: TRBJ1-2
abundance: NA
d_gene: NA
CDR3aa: CASSQRQGGDGYTF
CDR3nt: TGTGCCAGCAGTCAAAGGCAGGGTGGCGATGGCTACACCTTC

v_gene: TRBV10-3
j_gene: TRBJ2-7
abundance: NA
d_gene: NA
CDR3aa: CAISEGSRGAYEQYF
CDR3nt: TGTGCCATCAGTGAGGGCAGCAGGGGGGCCTACGAGCAGTACTTC

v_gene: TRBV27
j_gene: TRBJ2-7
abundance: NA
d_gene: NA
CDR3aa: CASSSPTFSSYEQYF
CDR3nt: TGTGCCAGCAGTTCCCCGACATTTTCATCCTACGAGCAGTACTTC

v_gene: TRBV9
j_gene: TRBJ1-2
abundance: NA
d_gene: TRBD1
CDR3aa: CASSVTGTGDYGYTF
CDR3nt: TGTGCCAGCAGCGTGACCGGGACAGGGGATTATGGCTACACCTTC

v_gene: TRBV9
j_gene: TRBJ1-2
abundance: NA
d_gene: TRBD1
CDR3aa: CASSVDGGQGHTF
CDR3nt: TGTGCCAGCAGCGTAGATGGGGGACAGGGCCACACCTTC

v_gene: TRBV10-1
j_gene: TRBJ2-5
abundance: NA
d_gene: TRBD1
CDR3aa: CATLYRGRRETQYF
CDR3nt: TGCGCCACTCTCTACAGGGGGCGCAGAGAGACCCAGTACTTC

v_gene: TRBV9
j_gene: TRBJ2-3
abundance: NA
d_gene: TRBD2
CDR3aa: CASSVGKRGSGDLLDTQYF
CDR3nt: TGTGCCAGCAGCGTAGGGAAAAGAGGAAGCGGGGACCTTCTGGATACGCAGTATTTT

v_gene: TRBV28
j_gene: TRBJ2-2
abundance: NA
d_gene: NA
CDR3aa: CASSRRDLELFF
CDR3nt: TGTGCCAGCAGCCGGAGGGACCTCGAGCTGTTTTTT

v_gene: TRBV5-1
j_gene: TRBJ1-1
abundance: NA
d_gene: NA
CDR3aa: CASSAQLNTEAFF
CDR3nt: TGCGCCAGCAGCGCGCAACTGAACACTGAAGCTTTCTTT

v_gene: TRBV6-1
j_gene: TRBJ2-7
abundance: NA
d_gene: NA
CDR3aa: CASGTPGDYSYEQYF
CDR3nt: TGTGCCAGCGGCACCCCAGGGGACTACTCCTACGAGCAGTACTTC

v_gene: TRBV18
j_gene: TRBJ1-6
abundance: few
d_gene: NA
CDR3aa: CASSNRVSSPLHF
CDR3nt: TGTGCCAGCTCAAACAGGGTTTCTTCACCCCTCCACTTT

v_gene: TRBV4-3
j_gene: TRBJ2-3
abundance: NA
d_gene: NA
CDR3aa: CASSPGGETDTQYF
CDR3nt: TGCGCCAGCAGCCCGGGGGGCGAGACAGATACGCAGTATTTT

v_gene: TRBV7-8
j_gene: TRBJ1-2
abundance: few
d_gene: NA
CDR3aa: CASSLRYYYGYTF
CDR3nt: TGTGCCAGCAGCTTGCGATACTACTATGGCTACACCTTC

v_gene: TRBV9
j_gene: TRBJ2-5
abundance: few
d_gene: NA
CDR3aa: CASSASLGRQETQYF
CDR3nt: TGTGCCAGCAGCGCCTCCCTGGGGCGGCAAGAGACCCAGTACTTC

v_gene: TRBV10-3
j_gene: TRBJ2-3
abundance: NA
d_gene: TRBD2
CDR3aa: CAISGLAGDTDTQYF
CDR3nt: TGTGCCATCAGCGGACTAGCGGGGGATACAGATACGCAGTATTTT

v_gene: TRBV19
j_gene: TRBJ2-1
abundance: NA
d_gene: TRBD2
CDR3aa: CASRTSGRSYNEQFF
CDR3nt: TGTGCCAGTAGAACTAGCGGGAGGTCCTACAATGAGCAGTTCTTC

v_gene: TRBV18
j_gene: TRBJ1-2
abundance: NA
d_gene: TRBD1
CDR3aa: CASSPEQGANYGYTF
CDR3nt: TGTGCCAGCTCACCCGAACAGGGGGCAAACTATGGCTACACCTTC